The 28 T cell receptor beta chains below were found in one sample sequenced in a study of response to subunit inactivated influenza vaccine. One entry per CDR3 protein results from TCRdb running MiXCR on the RT-PCR reads. The sample yields roughly 500,000 distinct CDR3 sequences, about 17% seen once. The specimen was CD4+ T cells sorted from PBMCs, collected around 25 months after vaccination. Receptor source: a man between 50 and 69 years old who received an inactivated influenza vaccine.

This clonotype was counted a few times. The chain is built from TRBV5-1 and TRBJ1-4, with a weak D call TRBD1 (6 bases). The V end lost 4 bases, the J end lost 3 bases, and 13 bases lay between the germline ends. Germline V gives CDR1 SGHRS, CDR2 YFSETQ. The CDR3 contains 15 residues. In nucleotides, the CDR3 is TGCGCCAGCAGCCGTCAGGGGAAATCTAATGAAAAACTGTTTTTT. Translated: CASSRQGKSNEKLFF.

The chain joins TRBV7-9 to TRBJ1-4, with D perhaps TRBD1 (5 bases). Trimming removed 5 bases from V and 2 bases from J, with 12 bases in between. Germline assignment: CDR1 SEHNR and CDR2 FQNEAQ (reference sequence). This CDR3 comprises 15 residues. The CDR3: CASSAGRRTNEKLFF. The CDR3, as DNA: TGTGCCAGCAGCGCAGGGAGGAGGACTAATGAAAAACTGTTTTTT.

This clonotype was observed a few times. The chain links TRBV20-1 to TRBJ2-7; D remains unclear. Trimming left V 5 bases short and J 2 bases short, with 13 bases between. Germline-derived CDR1 and CDR2 are DFQATT and SNEGSKA (reference sequence). The CDR3 is 13 amino acids. CDR3 amino acids: CSASGLHTYEQYF. DNA of the CDR3: TGCAGTGCTTCTGGGTTACATACCTACGAGCAGTACTTC.

The rearrangement uses TRBV12-3 or TRBV12-4 and TRBJ2-2, with 7 nucleotides matching TRBD1. CDR3 length: 15 residues. V lost 2 bases and J lost 4; bases outside the gene matches: 4. CDR3 sequence: CASSLMAGGTGELFF. CDR3 coding DNA: TGTGCCAGCAGTTTAATGGCAGGGGGCACCGGGGAGCTGTTTTTT.

This clonotype turned up a few times. The chain links TRBV7-6 to TRBJ1-2; the match to TRBD1 covers 8 bases. The CDR3 runs to 13 residues. Germline assignment: CDR1 SGHVS and CDR2 FNYEAQ. Trimming took 5 bases from V and 8 from J; bases not matched to a gene: 7. The CDR3 nucleotides read TGTGCCAGCAGCGAAGACAGGGGTCGGGGCTACACCTTC. As protein: CASSEDRGRGYTF.

This clonotype occurred a few times. The chain uses TRBV7-7 and TRBJ2-2, with 7 bases fitting TRBD1. Germline V gives CDR1 SSHAT, CDR2 FNYEAQ (reference sequence). V dropped 5 bases and J dropped 4; count of bases not matched to a gene: 4. The CDR3 loop spans 14 amino acids. This chain's CDR3 is CASSPNRGTGELFF. CDR3 sequence (DNA): TGTGCCAGCAGCCCCAACAGGGGCACCGGGGAGCTGTTTTTT.

This clonotype has only a few counts. The J gene is TRBJ2-5, the V gene TRBV20-1; either TRBD1 or TRBD2 may supply D (5 bases each). Between the trimmed V and J ends, which lost 3 bases and 4 bases, there was a span of 18 bases. This CDR3 contains 15 residues. Germline CDR1 is DFQATT and CDR2 is SNEGSKA (reference sequence). The CDR3: CSASRAQGVGETQYF. In DNA, the CDR3 is TGCAGTGCTAGTCGGGCCCAGGGAGTGGGAGAGACCCAGTACTTC.

This rearrangement joins TRBV4-3 to TRBJ1-6; tentatively, D is TRBD1 (5 bases). Trimming cost V 0 bases and J 11 bases, with 11 bases left between them. The CDR3 runs to 14 residues. Germline values: CDR1 LGHNA, CDR2 YSLEER. CDR3 protein: CASSQELRETPLHF. The CDR3 coding sequence is TGCGCCAGCAGCCAAGAGCTCAGGGAGACACCCCTCCACTTT.

The chain joins TRBV7-9 to TRBJ2-7; the D is unclear. This CDR3 is 14 amino acids long. The V gene lost 3 bases and the J gene lost 2 bases, with 11 bases spanning the gap. The V gene's germline CDR1 is SEHNR and CDR2 FQNEAQ (reference sequence). CDR3: CASSFLQATYEQYF. In nucleotides, the CDR3 is TGTGCCAGCAGCTTTTTACAAGCTACCTACGAGCAGTACTTC.

This rearrangement joins TRBV7-2 to TRBJ2-2; D not certain. This CDR3 has 13 amino acids. Per germline, CDR1 SGHTA and CDR2 FQGNSA. Trimming pared 4 bases from V and 6 bases from J, leaving 9 bases between. Here the CDR3 DNA reads TGTGCCAGCAGCTCCTATAACGCCGGGGAGCTGTTTTTT. It yields the protein CASSSYNAGELFF.

This clonotype has a count of ten or more. V and J are TRBV7-2 and TRBJ2-5; 8 bases match TRBD2. CDR3 length equals 14 residues. Germline V gene data show CDR1 as SGHTA and CDR2 as FQGNSA. J lost 7 bases, V lost 7 bases, and 11 bases had no gene match. CDR3 nucleotide sequence: TGTGCCAGCACCCGGGGGGGAGGGTCCGCGACCCAGTACTTC. Residues: CASTRGGGSATQYF.

The chain recombines TRBV7-2 with TRBJ2-3; 13 positions match TRBD2. The CDR3 has 17 residues. Trimming at V came to 3 bases and at J to 3 bases, leaving 6 bases not matched to a gene. Germline assignment: CDR1 SGHTA and CDR2 FQGNSA. The DNA for the CDR3 is TGTGCCAGCAGCTTCGCGGGACTAGCGGGGTTTACAGATACGCAGTATTTT. Translating it yields CASSFAGLAGFTDTQYF.

This chain connects TRBV24-1 to TRBJ2-5; 9 bases are shared with TRBD1. J lost 5 bases, V lost 3 bases, and 6 bases had no gene match. The CDR3 has 15 amino acids. Germline lookup yields CDR1 KGHDR and CDR2 SFDVKD. CDR3 residues: CATSDLDRGRETQYF. The DNA for the CDR3 is TGTGCCACCAGTGATCTCGACAGGGGGAGGGAGACCCAGTACTTC.

The V gene is TRBV20-1, the J gene TRBJ2-7; 9 bases are a match to TRBD1. The CDR3 runs to 16 residues. The V and J ends lost 4 bases and 2 bases, in that order; junction bases with no gene match: 12. From germline, CDR1 is DFQATT and CDR2 SNEGSKA (reference sequence). The CDR3, as DNA: TGCAGTGCTACAAAATTGACAGGGGGTAGTGCCTACGAGCAGTACTTC. This encodes CSATKLTGGSAYEQYF.

This chain connects TRBV20-1 to TRBJ2-1, with 10 bases matching TRBD2. The CDR3 has 16 amino acids. Germline values: CDR1 DFQATT, CDR2 SNEGSKA (reference sequence). The V segment lost 1 base and the J segment 4 bases; nucleotides outside the gene matches: 7. The CDR3 region is CSARALASGGYNEQFF. Written as DNA, the CDR3 is TGCAGTGCTAGAGCCCTGGCTAGCGGGGGATACAATGAGCAGTTCTTC.

V is TRBV6-2 or TRBV6-3 and J is TRBJ1-5, with a weak D call TRBD1 (5 bases). The V end was cut by 6 bases, the J end by 2 bases, with 11 bases between. Germline CDR1 is MNHEY and CDR2 is SVGEGT. The CDR3 is 14 amino acids. The CDR3 DNA follows: TGTGCCAGCAGCCCAGGGAATCGCAATCAGCCCCAGCATTTT. Its protein product is CASSPGNRNQPQHF.

The sample holds many counts of this clonotype. The genes are TRBV20-1 and TRBJ2-7; D may be TRBD1 (5 bases). From germline, CDR1 is DFQATT and CDR2 SNEGSKA (reference sequence). This CDR3 region has 15 residues. The V gene lost 0 bases and the J gene lost 0 bases, with 12 bases spanning the gap. The CDR3 spells CSARDLDTFSYEQYF. For the CDR3, the DNA is TGCAGTGCTAGAGATTTGGACACCTTCTCCTACGAGCAGTACTTC.

This sequence joins TRBV7-8 and TRBJ2-1; no clear D gene. The germline V gene has CDR1 SGHVS and CDR2 FQNEAQ. The CDR3 has 13 amino acids. V was shortened by 1 base and J by 6 bases, with 7 bases between the two germline ends. CDR3 region: CASSLGVVNEQFF. The CDR3 coding sequence is TGTGCCAGCAGCTTAGGCGTTGTCAATGAGCAGTTCTTC. The whole variable domain, filled in from reference TRBV7-8 and TRBJ2-1, reads GAGVSQSPRYKVAKRGQDVALRCDPISGHVSLFWYQQALGQGPEFLTYFQNEAQLDKSGLPSDRFFAERPEGSVSTLKIQRTQQEDSAVYLCASSLGVVNEQFFGPGTRLTVL.

J is TRBJ2-2 and V is TRBV19; TRBD1 matches at 9 bases. V shed 6 bases and J 8 bases; nucleotides not matched to a gene: 7. The CDR3 runs to 14 residues. Germline-derived CDR1 and CDR2 are LNHDA and SQIVND (reference sequence). CDR3 loop: CASSPQGAWGELFF. CDR3 coding DNA: TGTGCCAGTAGCCCACAGGGGGCGTGGGGGGAGCTGTTTTTT. Full variable domain (rest looked up from reference TRBV19 and TRBJ2-2): DGGITQSPKYLFRKEGQNVTLSCEQNLNHDAMYWYRQDPGQGLRLIYYSQIVNDFQKGDIAEGYSVSREKKESFPLTVTSAQKNPTAFYLCASSPQGAWGELFFGEGSRLTVL.

This clonotype was seen a few times. The V and J genes are TRBV24-1 and TRBJ2-3, with 7 bases aligning to TRBD1. The CDR3 length is 16 residues. V was clipped by 3 bases and J by 1 base; unmatched bases: 6. The germline CDR1 and CDR2 sequences are KGHDR and SFDVKD. The DNA of the CDR3 is TGTGCCACCAGTGATCGGGACAGCAGAGGCACAGATACGCAGTATTTT. Residues: CATSDRDSRGTDTQYF.

A few counts support this clonotype. This chain uses TRBV12-3 or TRBV12-4 with TRBJ1-2, with TRBD1 matching 10 bases. Unmatched junction bases numbered 7, after V lost 5 bases and J lost 4 bases. The CDR3 consists of 15 residues. The CDR3 bases are TGTGCCAGCAGTCCTCCCGGACAGGGGGTCTATGGCTACACCTTC. Its protein product is CASSPPGQGVYGYTF.

This clonotype showed up just a few times. This sequence joins TRBV20-1 and TRBJ2-5; D may be TRBD1 (5 bases). The CDR3 has 12 amino acids. Trimming shortened V by 6 bases and J by 5 bases, and 13 bases separated the two germline ends. Germline CDR1 reads DFQATT; CDR2 reads SNEGSKA (reference sequence). The CDR3 DNA follows: TGCAGTGCCCCTGGGGCGTCGGAGACCCAGTACTTC. Encoded protein: CSAPGASETQYF.

The chain carries TRBV5-6 and TRBJ2-7; D remains unclear. The length of the CDR3 is 14 residues. The germline V and J ends were trimmed by 6 bases and 0 bases, with 13 bases remaining between them. Looked up from germline, CDR1 is SGHDT and CDR2 is YYEEEE. The CDR3 region is CASTPGPSSYEQYF. The CDR3 nucleotides are TGTGCCAGCACCCCCGGGCCGAGCTCCTACGAGCAGTACTTC.

This clonotype was found many times. The chain joins TRBV12-3 or TRBV12-4 to TRBJ1-1; 10 nucleotides line up with TRBD1. The CDR3 loop spans 16 amino acids. The J segment lost 5 bases and the V segment lost 5 bases, leaving 11 bases of the junction unmatched. The CDR3 region has the DNA TGTGCCAGCAGTCTCCGGGACAGGGGAATCGGGACTGAAGCTTTCTTT. Translated, it gives CASSLRDRGIGTEAFF.

Ten or more counts support this clonotype. The chain uses TRBV10-3 and TRBJ2-5; TRBD1 agrees at 8 bases. The germline gives CDR1 ENHRY, CDR2 SYGVKD. CDR3 length equals 14 residues. Trimming cost V 4 bases and J 5 bases; bases outside gene matches: 6. In DNA form, the CDR3 reads TGTGCCATCAGTGCCACAGGGGGGATTGAGACCCAGTACTTC. Translating it yields CAISATGGIETQYF.

The V call is TRBV3-1, the J call TRBJ1-2; D gene unclear. The length of the CDR3 is 14 residues. V lost 1 base to trimming and J lost 2 bases, with 8 bases between them. Germline V gene data show CDR1 as LGHDT and CDR2 as YNNKEL (reference sequence). CDR3 coding DNA: TGTGCCAGCAGCCAAGGAAGGGCAAACTATGGCTACACCTTC. Translating it yields CASSQGRANYGYTF. Full variable domain (outside the CDR3, taken from reference TRBV3-1 and TRBJ1-2): DTAVSQTPKYLVTQMGNDKSIKCEQNLGHDTMYWYKQDSKKFLKIMFSYNNKELIINETVPNRFSPKSPDKAHLNLHINSLELGDSAVYFCASSQGRANYGYTFGSGTRLTVV.

This clonotype was detected only a few times. The genes are TRBV12-3 or TRBV12-4 and TRBJ1-6; weak D call: TRBD1 (5 bases). The V end lost 0 bases, the J end lost 10 bases, and 10 bases lay between the germline ends. This CDR3 spans 14 amino acids. The DNA of the CDR3 is TGTGCCAGCAGTTTAGCAGGGGAAGGGTCACCCCTCCACTTT. Translation: CASSLAGEGSPLHF.

The chain carries TRBV11-2 and TRBJ2-5, with 7 nucleotides matching TRBD2. Per germline, CDR1 SGHAT and CDR2 FQNNGV. The CDR3 is 15 amino acids. The V segment lost 1 base and the J segment 4 bases; nucleotides outside the gene matches: 6. DNA for the CDR3: TGTGCCAGCAGCTTAGGGAAATGGGAGGGAGAGACCCAGTACTTC. It translates to CASSLGKWEGETQYF.